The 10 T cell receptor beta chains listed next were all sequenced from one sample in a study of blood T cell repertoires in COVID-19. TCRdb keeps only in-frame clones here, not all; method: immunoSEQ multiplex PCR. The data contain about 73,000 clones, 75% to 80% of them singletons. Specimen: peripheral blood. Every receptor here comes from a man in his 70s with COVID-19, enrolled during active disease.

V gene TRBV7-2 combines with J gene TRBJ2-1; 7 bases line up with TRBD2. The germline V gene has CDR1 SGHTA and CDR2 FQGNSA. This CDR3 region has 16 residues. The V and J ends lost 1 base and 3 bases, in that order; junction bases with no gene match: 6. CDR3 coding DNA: TGTGCCAGCAGCTTAGGTCCTAGCGGATACTACAATGAGCAGTTCTTC. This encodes CASSLGPSGYYNEQFF. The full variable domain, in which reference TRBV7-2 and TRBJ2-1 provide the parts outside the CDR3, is GAGVSQSPSNKVTEKGKDVELRCDPISGHTALYWYRQSLGQGLEFLIYFQGNSAPDKSGLPSDRFSAERTGGSVSTLTIQRTQQEDSAVYLCASSLGPSGYYNEQFFGPGTRLTVL.

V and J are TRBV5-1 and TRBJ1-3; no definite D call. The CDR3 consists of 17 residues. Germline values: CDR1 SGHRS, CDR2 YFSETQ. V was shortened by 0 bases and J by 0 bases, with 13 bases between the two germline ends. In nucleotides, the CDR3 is TGCGCCAGCAGCTTGGGCAGGAACCTATTCTCTGGAAACACCATATATTTT. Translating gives CASSLGRNLFSGNTIYF.

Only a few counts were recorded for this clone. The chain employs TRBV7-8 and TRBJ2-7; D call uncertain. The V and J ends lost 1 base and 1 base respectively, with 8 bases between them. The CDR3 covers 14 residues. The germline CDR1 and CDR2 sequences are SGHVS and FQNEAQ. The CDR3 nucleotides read TGTGCCAGCAGCTTAGATGGTAGATCCTACGAGCAGTACTTC. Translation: CASSLDGRSYEQYF.

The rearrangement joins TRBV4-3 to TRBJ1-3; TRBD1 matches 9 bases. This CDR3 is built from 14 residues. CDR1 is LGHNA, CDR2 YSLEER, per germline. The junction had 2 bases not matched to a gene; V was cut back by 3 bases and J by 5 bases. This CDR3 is CASSHGQGRNTIYF. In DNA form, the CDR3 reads TGCGCCAGCAGCCACGGACAGGGGCGAAACACCATATATTTT.

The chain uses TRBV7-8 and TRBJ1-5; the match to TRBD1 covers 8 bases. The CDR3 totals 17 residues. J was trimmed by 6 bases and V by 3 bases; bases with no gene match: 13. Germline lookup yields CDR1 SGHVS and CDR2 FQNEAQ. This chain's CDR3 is CASSLFVGQGQGQPQHF. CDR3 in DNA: TGTGCCAGCAGCTTGTTTGTCGGACAGGGACAAGGTCAGCCCCAGCATTTT.

The CDR3 DNA reads TGTGCCAGCACCTATTCCACAGATACGCAGTATTTT. Translation gives CASTYSTDTQYF. The V gene is TRBV2, the J gene TRBJ2-3; D is undetermined. The germline V gene has CDR1 SNHLY and CDR2 FYNNEI. Between the trimmed V and J ends, which lost 7 bases and 2 bases, there was a span of 7 bases. This CDR3 spans 12 amino acids.

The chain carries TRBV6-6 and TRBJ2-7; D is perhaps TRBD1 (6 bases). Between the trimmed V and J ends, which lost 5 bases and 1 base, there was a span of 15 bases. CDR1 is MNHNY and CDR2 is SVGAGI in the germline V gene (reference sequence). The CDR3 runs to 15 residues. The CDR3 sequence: CASSNEAGASYEQYF. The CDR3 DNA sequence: TGTGCCAGCAGTAATGAGGCAGGGGCGTCCTACGAGCAGTACTTC.

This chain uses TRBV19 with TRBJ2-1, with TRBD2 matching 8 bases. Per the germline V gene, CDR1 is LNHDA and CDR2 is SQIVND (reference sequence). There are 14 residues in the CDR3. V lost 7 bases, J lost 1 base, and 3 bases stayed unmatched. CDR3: CASNVAGSYNEQFF. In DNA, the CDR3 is TGTGCCAGTAACGTAGCGGGGTCCTACAATGAGCAGTTCTTC.

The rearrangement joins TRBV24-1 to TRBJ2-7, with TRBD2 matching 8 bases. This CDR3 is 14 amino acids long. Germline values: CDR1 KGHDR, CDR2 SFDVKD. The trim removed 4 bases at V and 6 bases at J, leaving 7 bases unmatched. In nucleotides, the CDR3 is TGTGCCACCAGTGAAGCGGGAGTATCGGGCGAGCAGTACTTC. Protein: CATSEAGVSGEQYF.

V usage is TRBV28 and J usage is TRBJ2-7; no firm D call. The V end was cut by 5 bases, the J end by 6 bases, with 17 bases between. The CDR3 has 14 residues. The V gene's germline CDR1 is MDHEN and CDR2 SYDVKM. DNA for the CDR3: TGTGCCAGCAGTCCCCGGATAGCTAGTTTCGAGCAGTACTTC. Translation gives CASSPRIASFEQYF.